This TCR beta chain was identified during a study of blood T cells in healthy people across ages. Study-level information: When template switching was applied, about one barcoded beta molecule was captured per two T cells.

As regards this clonotype: Its specificity is unknown.

The study, taken as a whole, reports: Strong correlation existed between TCR beta diversity and naive T cell percentage. Per million T cells, TCR beta diversity dropped about linearly as age rose.

The authors ran a second PCR of 7 to 11 cycles using a sample-barcoded 5' primer and a J-beta primer mix. From the 5' RACE reads, TCRdb called clonotypes with MiXCR, one entry per CDR3 protein. This table has hundreds of thousands of distinct CDR3 sequences, less than 70% appearing once. Collection of ten milliliters of peripheral blood was performed for each donor. There are 18 residues in the CDR3. With 0 bases clipped from V and 6 bases from J, the junction kept 13 bases outside the gene matches. Germline-derived CDR1 and CDR2 are DFQATT and SNEGSKA (reference sequence). The chain recombines TRBV20-1 with TRBJ1-6; 8 bases fit TRBD1. This clonotype was obtained from an elderly man in good health. Sequenced sample: blood. The CDR3: CSARDSRGRELVNSPLHF. The CDR3 nucleotides read TGCAGTGCTAGAGATAGCAGGGGGCGTGAGTTAGTTAATTCACCCCTCCACTTT.